Following are 30 T cell receptor beta chains from one sample sequenced in a study of T cell responses to AZD1222 COVID-19 vaccine. Profiling relied on immunoSEQ multiplex PCR, and the TCRdb table lists in-frame clones only, not all of them. The table records 150,000 to 200,000 clones, around nine tenths of them present only once. Source: peripheral blood, taken on day 0 of AZD1222 vaccination. The source is an adult in good health.

The gene calls are TRBV6-5 and TRBJ1-2, with D perhaps TRBD1 (5 bases). V gave up 6 bases and J gave up 4 bases, with 12 bases separating them. In germline, CDR1 is MNHEY, CDR2 SVGAGI. This CDR3 region has 13 residues. CDR3 amino acids: CASRGGEGYGYTF. In DNA form, the CDR3 reads TGTGCCAGCAGGGGAGGGGAGGGCTATGGCTACACCTTC.

The rearrangement links TRBV15 to TRBJ2-7, with 10 bases that match TRBD2. Germline V CDR1 and CDR2: LNHNV, YYDKDF (reference sequence). CDR3 length equals 13 residues. The ends lost 6 bases at V and 9 bases at J; junction bases unmatched: 8. The CDR3 DNA reads TGTGCCACCAGAGCGGGAGGGACGAGATGGCAGTACTTC. The encoded protein is CATRAGGTRWQYF.

This clone was counted a single time. V gene TRBV12-3 or TRBV12-4 combines with J gene TRBJ1-1; D is uncertain. This CDR3 region has 13 residues. The V end lost 6 bases, the J end lost 0 bases, and 8 bases lay between the germline ends. The CDR3 coding sequence is TGTGCCAGCAGACAGACCTTGAACACTGAAGCTTTCTTT. Translation: CASRQTLNTEAFF.

The DNA of the CDR3 is TGTGCCAGCAGCCATCCCGGTGGGGCGGGAGGGCCAGATGAGCAGTTCTTC. It translates to CASSHPGGAGGPDEQFF. The chain links TRBV11-3 to TRBJ2-1; TRBD2 matches 9 bases. The ends lost 5 bases at V and 8 bases at J; junction bases unmatched: 16. This CDR3 has 17 residues. Germline CDR1 reads SGHNT; CDR2 reads YENEEA.

V gene TRBV7-9 combines with J gene TRBJ1-1; D is uncertain. This CDR3 has 14 residues. The germline V gene encodes CDR1 SEHNR and CDR2 FQNEAQ (reference sequence). The ends were cut back, 1 base at V and 0 bases at J, with 6 bases in the middle. This CDR3 reads CASSLEQLNTEAFF. Here the CDR3 DNA reads TGTGCCAGCAGCTTAGAACAGTTGAACACTGAAGCTTTCTTT.

The chain employs TRBV18 and TRBJ1-1; 7 bases fit TRBD1. The ends lost 5 bases at V and 5 bases at J; junction bases unmatched: 5. The length of the CDR3 is 13 residues. Germline values: CDR1 KGHSH, CDR2 LQKENI. The CDR3, as DNA: TGTGCCAGCTCAGAGGGGGCGCAGACTGAAGCTTTCTTT. It encodes CASSEGAQTEAFF.

The chain employs TRBV3-1 (or the pseudogene TRBV3-2) and TRBJ2-1; 13 bases are shared with TRBD2. CDR3 length equals 20 residues. V trimming: 6 bases; J trimming: 0 bases; junction bases outside the gene matches: 14. CDR1 and CDR2 (germline): LGHDT, YNNKEL (reference sequence). Here the CDR3 reads CASRGLGTSGIISSYNEQFF. The CDR3 bases are TGTGCCAGCAGGGGGTTGGGGACTAGCGGGATTATAAGCTCCTACAATGAGCAGTTCTTC.

This clone was detected only a few times. J is TRBJ1-2 and V is TRBV2; D might be TRBD1 (6 bases). V was shortened by 5 bases and J by 7 bases, with 14 bases between the two germline ends. The CDR3 contains 13 residues. Per the germline V gene, CDR1 is SNHLY and CDR2 is FYNNEI. The CDR3 reads CASSPSGVSGYTF. The CDR3 nucleotides are TGTGCCAGCAGTCCCTCAGGGGTGAGTGGCTACACCTTC.

The chain joins TRBV6-5 to TRBJ1-6; TRBD1 might be the D (5 bases). CDR1 is MNHEY, CDR2 SVGAGI, per germline. Trimming took off 7 bases at V and 9 bases at J, with 16 bases between the two ends. The CDR3 runs to 14 residues. CDR3 DNA sequence: TGTGCCAGCACCTGGGGGGTGGTTGGTTCACCCCTCCACTTT. It encodes CASTWGVVGSPLHF.

This clone showed up just a few times. The chain uses TRBV7-9 and TRBJ1-2; weak D call: TRBD1 (6 bases). Germline V gene sequence: CDR1 SEHNR, CDR2 FQNEAQ (reference sequence). This CDR3 is 14 amino acids long. V was cut by 3 bases and J by 6 bases, with 14 bases left in between. CDR3: CASSFPDRRDGYTF. The CDR3 DNA reads as TGTGCCAGCAGCTTCCCCGACAGGAGGGATGGCTACACCTTC.

This clone was observed a single time. Here the CDR3 reads CASSSLPGGNQPQHF. CDR3 nucleotides: TGTGCCAGTAGCTCGTTGCCAGGGGGAAATCAGCCCCAGCATTTT. The J gene is TRBJ1-5, the V gene TRBV19; the match to TRBD1 covers 7 bases. V lost 6 bases, J lost 4 bases, and 9 bases stayed unmatched. The CDR3 loop spans 15 amino acids. Germline V gene lookup returns CDR1 LNHDA and CDR2 SQIVND (reference sequence).

The J gene is TRBJ2-1, the V gene TRBV11-2, with D uncertain. V was trimmed by 7 bases and J by 0 bases, leaving 7 bases between them. The CDR3 is 13 residues long. Germline CDR1 reads SGHAT; CDR2 reads FQNNGV. CDR3 sequence: CASTLSSYNEQFF. For the CDR3, the DNA is TGTGCCAGCACCCTAAGCTCCTACAATGAGCAGTTCTTC. Looking up the rest from reference TRBV11-2 and TRBJ2-1 gives the full variable domain: EAGVAQSPRYKIIEKRQSVAFWCNPISGHATLYWYQQILGQGPKLLIQFQNNGVVDDSQLPKDRFSAERLKGVDSTLKIQPAKLEDSAVYLCASTLSSYNEQFFGPGTRLTVL.

This chain links TRBV5-5 with TRBJ1-5, with D possibly TRBD1 on 6 matching bases. CDR1 is SGHKS and CDR2 is YYEKEE in the germline V gene (reference sequence). This CDR3 spans 14 amino acids. V lost 4 bases, J lost 4 bases, and 12 bases lay in between. The CDR3 sequence: CASSEGTKNQPQHF. CDR3 nucleotides: TGTGCCAGCAGCGAAGGGACAAAGAATCAGCCCCAGCATTTT.

The chain links TRBV3-1 (or the pseudogene TRBV3-2) to TRBJ1-5, with TRBD1 identical over 9 bases. Germline CDR1 is LGHDT and CDR2 is YNNKEL (reference sequence). J gave up 4 bases and V 4 bases, and 8 bases lay outside the gene matches. This CDR3 comprises 16 residues. CDR3 bases: TGTGCCAGCAGCCCTAAGGGGACAGGGCATAATCAGCCCCAGCATTTT. It codes for CASSPKGTGHNQPQHF.

A word on this clone: Distinct nucleotide sequences in the sample also encode this CDR3. The chain combines TRBV7-9 with TRBJ1-2, with D unclear. CDR3 size: 15 residues. The germline gives CDR1 SEHNR, CDR2 FQNEAQ (reference sequence). V lost 0 bases, J lost 4 bases, and 12 bases lay in between. CDR3 amino acids: CASSLASSSSYGYTF. For the CDR3, the DNA is TGTGCCAGCAGCTTAGCGAGCAGTTCTAGCTATGGCTACACCTTC. Full variable domain (missing parts from reference TRBV7-9 and TRBJ1-2): DTGVSQNPRHKITKRGQNVTFRCDPISEHNRLYWYRQTLGQGPEFLTYFQNEAQLEKSRLLSDRFSAERPKGSFSTLEIQRTEQGDSAMYLCASSLASSSSYGYTFGSGTRLTVV.

The rearrangement uses TRBV9 and TRBJ2-2, with TRBD1 as a possible D gene (6 bases). The CDR3 has 17 amino acids. V gave up 5 bases and J gave up 0 bases, with 17 bases separating them. CDR1 is SGDLS, CDR2 YYNGEE, per germline. CDR3: CASRPTPQGSNTGELFF. CDR3 in DNA: TGTGCCAGCAGACCAACACCACAGGGTTCGAACACCGGGGAGCTGTTTTTT. The full variable domain, with the rest looked up from reference TRBV9 and TRBJ2-2, is DSGVTQTPKHLITATGQRVTLRCSPRSGDLSVYWYQQSLDQGLQFLIQYYNGEERAKGNILERFSAQQFPDLHSELNLSSLELGDSALYFCASRPTPQGSNTGELFFGEGSRLTVL.

V usage is TRBV21-1 and J usage is TRBJ2-5; the D call of TRBD2 is as the table states it, not checked on the DNA. TRBV21-1 is recorded as a pseudogene. The CDR3 is 13 amino acids. CDR3 residues: CASSKWSRETQYF. The CDR3 nucleotides are TGTGCCAGCAGCAAATGGAGTCGAGAGACCCAGTACTTC.

The chain links TRBV27 to TRBJ2-1, with D possibly TRBD2 on 7 matching bases. In germline, CDR1 is MNHEY, CDR2 SMNVEV (reference sequence). The germline V and J ends were trimmed by 6 bases and 8 bases, with 14 bases remaining between them. The CDR3 is 13 amino acids. CDR3 sequence (DNA): TGTGCCAGCAGGGGAGGGGGGGTGGATGAGCAGTTCTTC. Translating gives CASRGGGVDEQFF.

V is TRBV5-1 and J is TRBJ2-2; no definite D call. The CDR3 contains 15 residues. Trimming shortened V by 1 base and J by 1 base, and 8 bases separated the two germline ends. The germline CDR1 and CDR2 sequences are SGHRS and YFSETQ. DNA for the CDR3: TGCGCCAGCAGCTTGTCCGCGGAGAACACCGGGGAGCTGTTTTTT. Its protein is CASSLSAENTGELFF.

This clone appeared a few times. The chain has TRBV29-1 and TRBJ1-1; 8 bases are a match to TRBD1. The CDR3 covers 14 residues. The germline CDR1 and CDR2 sequences are SQVTM and ANQGSEA. V lost 6 bases and J lost 0; bases outside the gene matches: 6. The CDR3 loop reads CSVSQGAMNTEAFF. The CDR3 DNA reads TGCAGCGTCTCTCAGGGGGCTATGAACACTGAAGCTTTCTTT.

The rearrangement joins TRBV5-1 to TRBJ1-3; no definite D call. The V end lost 0 bases, the J end lost 0 bases, and 7 bases lay between the germline ends. CDR1 is SGHRS and CDR2 is YFSETQ in the germline V gene. The CDR3 consists of 15 residues. The CDR3 spells CASSLAPSSGNTIYF. The CDR3 DNA is TGCGCCAGCAGCTTGGCCCCGAGCTCTGGAAACACCATATATTTT.

The V call is TRBV4-1, the J call TRBJ2-7; 9 bases match TRBD1. This CDR3 has 15 residues. V shed 4 bases, J shed 3 bases, and the junction held 7 bases outside the gene matches. Germline CDR1 reads MGHRA; CDR2 reads YSYEKL. CDR3 sequence: CASSLQDRGYYEQYF. In nucleotides, the CDR3 is TGCGCCAGCAGCCTCCAGGACAGGGGCTACTACGAGCAGTACTTC.

This chain links TRBV7-9 with TRBJ2-3, with D maybe TRBD1 (6 bases). This CDR3 has 12 amino acids. V lost 6 bases and J lost 7, with 11 bases in between. The germline V gene encodes CDR1 SEHNR and CDR2 FQNEAQ (reference sequence). The DNA of the CDR3 is TGTGCCAGCAGAGGGGGATCCAATACGCAGTATTTT. It encodes CASRGGSNTQYF.

CDR3 nucleotides: TGCAGCGTTTTTGTGGACAGGGCCTACGAGCAGTACTTC. This gives the protein CSVFVDRAYEQYF. The rearrangement uses TRBV29-1 and TRBJ2-7; 8 bases match TRBD1. The V and J ends lost 5 bases and 2 bases, in that order; junction bases with no gene match: 5. The CDR3 length is 13 residues. Germline values: CDR1 SQVTM, CDR2 ANQGSEA.

The chain links TRBV6-2 or TRBV6-3 to TRBJ1-4; 9 nucleotides match TRBD1. The V gene end was trimmed by 3 bases and the J gene end by 6 bases; junction bases not matched to a gene: 8. Germline-derived CDR1 and CDR2 are MNHEY and SVGEGT. This CDR3 is 16 amino acids long. DNA of the CDR3: TGTGCCAGCAGTTATGTCGCCCGGACAGGGGATGAAAAACTGTTTTTT. Translation: CASSYVARTGDEKLFF.

This clone has just one count. The J gene is TRBJ1-2, the V gene TRBV30; D uncertain. The CDR3 loop spans 12 amino acids. The V end lost 5 bases, the J end lost 4 bases, and 11 bases lay between the germline ends. Germline V gene lookup returns CDR1 GTSNPN and CDR2 SVGIG (reference sequence). The CDR3 region has the DNA TGTGCCTGGGATCGGCGGATCTATGGCTACACCTTC. It yields the protein CAWDRRIYGYTF. Supplemented by reference TRBV30 and TRBJ1-2, the full variable domain reads SQTIHQWPATLVQPVGSPLSLECTVEGTSNPNLYWYRQAAGRGLQLLFYSVGIGQISSEVPQNLSASRPQDRQFILSSKKLLLSDSGFYLCAWDRRIYGYTFGSGTRLTVV.

The chain combines TRBV7-9 with TRBJ1-2; TRBD1 aligns across 8 bases. Germline V lookup: CDR1 SEHNR, CDR2 FQNEAQ (reference sequence). The CDR3 is 16 residues long. The V segment lost 5 bases and the J segment 3 bases; nucleotides outside the gene matches: 11. CDR3: CASSPVPGGFDYGYTF. The CDR3 coding sequence is TGTGCCAGCAGCCCCGTCCCAGGGGGCTTTGACTATGGCTACACCTTC. The full variable domain, rest sourced from reference TRBV7-9 and TRBJ1-2, is DTGVSQNPRHKITKRGQNVTFRCDPISEHNRLYWYRQTLGQGPEFLTYFQNEAQLEKSRLLSDRFSAERPKGSFSTLEIQRTEQGDSAMYLCASSPVPGGFDYGYTFGSGTRLTVV.

V and J are TRBV6-1 and TRBJ1-1, with D uncertain. The CDR3 has 13 amino acids. Germline CDR1 reads MNHNS; CDR2 reads SASEGT. Trimming took 2 bases from V and 5 from J, leaving 9 bases between them. CDR3 sequence (DNA): TGTGCCAGCAGTGAATCCGGGAGGACTGAAGCTTTCTTT. Its translation is CASSESGRTEAFF.

The V gene is TRBV5-6, the J gene TRBJ1-6, with D tentatively TRBD1 (6 bases). CDR3 size: 15 residues. V was shortened by 1 base and J by 5 bases, with 10 bases between the two germline ends. From germline, CDR1 is SGHDT and CDR2 YYEEEE. CDR3: CASSLKGGNNSPLHF. CDR3 DNA sequence: TGTGCCAGCAGCTTGAAGGGGGGGAATAATTCACCCCTCCACTTT.

This sequence joins TRBV29-1 and TRBJ1-5; 9 bases are a match to TRBD1. This CDR3 has 15 residues. J lost 6 bases, V lost 0 bases, and 6 bases had no gene match. Germline V lookup: CDR1 SQVTM, CDR2 ANQGSEA. The CDR3 loop reads CSVEEKGQGSQPQHF. The DNA of the CDR3 is TGCAGCGTTGAAGAGAAGGGACAGGGTAGTCAGCCCCAGCATTTT.